The clone carrying this TCR beta chain has a count of ten or more. The antigen is not known. TCR beta CDR3 region amplification was performed from RNA transcripts. An initial round of RT-PCR targeting the TCR CDR3 relied on the HTBI primer set. A single record per CDR3 protein comes from TCRdb applying MiXCR to the multiplex PCR reads. Found here are about 200,000 distinct CDR3 sequences, 17% of them singletons; the top ten hold roughly 49%. A 10 ml volume of fresh peripheral blood provided the PBMCs. Germline V gene data show CDR1 as SGHRS and CDR2 as YFSETQ. V lost 6 bases to trimming and J lost 0 bases, with 12 bases between them. This CDR3 is built from 14 residues. The data originate from a study of T cells in Graves' hyperthyroidism and ophthalmopathy. General observations from the study: Model output signaled ophthalmopathy a median 6.5 months ahead of onset.

The receptor's source is a woman between 50 and 59 years old with Graves' hyperthyroidism. Sequenced material: blood. The rearrangement joins TRBV5-1 to TRBJ1-1; D not certain. The CDR3: CASKQTIMNTEAFF. The CDR3 bases are TGCGCCAGCAAACAGACTATCATGAACACTGAAGCTTTCTTT.